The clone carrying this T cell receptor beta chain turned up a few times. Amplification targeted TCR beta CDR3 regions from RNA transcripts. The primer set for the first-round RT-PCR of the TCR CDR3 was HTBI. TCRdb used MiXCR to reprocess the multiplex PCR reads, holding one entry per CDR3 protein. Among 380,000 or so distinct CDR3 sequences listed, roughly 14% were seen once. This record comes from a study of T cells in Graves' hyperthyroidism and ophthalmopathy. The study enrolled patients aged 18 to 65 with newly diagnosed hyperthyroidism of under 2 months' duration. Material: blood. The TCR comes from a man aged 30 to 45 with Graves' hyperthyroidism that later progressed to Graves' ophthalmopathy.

CDR3 region: CASSPQEWGFTEQYF. The CDR3 DNA reads TGCGCCAGCAGCCCCCAGGAGTGGGGGTTTACAGAGCAGTACTTC. The V gene is TRBV5-1, the J gene TRBJ2-7; perhaps D is TRBD1 or TRBD2 (5 bases each). The CDR3 length is 15 residues. Germline V gene lookup returns CDR1 SGHRS and CDR2 YFSETQ. V was pared by 4 bases and J by 7 bases, with 21 bases between.